The present T cell receptor (beta chain) was sequenced within a study of cytomegalovirus exposure and HLA in healthy donors. Germline values: CDR1 LGHNA, CDR2 YNFKEQ. V lost 0 bases, J lost 5 bases, and 3 bases stayed unmatched. This CDR3 comprises 15 residues. PCR amplification relied on 60 Vbeta primers (plus 13 Jbeta primers). The table came from immunoSEQ multiplex PCR; TCRdb's copy has only in-frame clones and leaves some out. The sample lists roughly 45,000 clones, about 80% occurring once. The sample consisted of PBMCs. This receptor was identified in a man aged 25 to 40 in good health and CMV-seronegative. The chain combines TRBV4-2 with TRBJ1-4, with 7 bases that match TRBD1. CDR3 sequence (DNA): TGTGCCAGCAGCCAAGAGGGCAGGGGGAATGAAAAACTGTTTTTT. This sequence encodes CASSQEGRGNEKLFF.